This TCR beta chain originates from a study of PD-1 blockade in mismatch repair-deficient tumors. Germline CDR1 MGHRA, CDR2 YSYEKL. V gave up 0 bases and J gave up 7 bases; unmatched junction bases: 9. This CDR3 has 16 amino acids. Profiled with immunoSEQ multiplex PCR; TCRdb holds only in-frame clones, not every one. The sample lists around 18,000 clones, approximately 87% occurring once. Material: PBMCs, obtained approximately five months after starting pembrolizumab. The V call is TRBV4-1, the J call TRBJ2-3; 8 bases fit TRBD2. This sequence originates from an adult with mismatch repair-deficient cancer. In nucleotides, the CDR3 is TGCGCCAGCAGCCAAGATGGGGGGGCGGGAGGTTATACGCAGTATTTT. Its protein is CASSQDGGAGGYTQYF.